The next 26 T cell receptor beta chains were all read from a single sample in a study of human T cells and chemical hapten exposure. Time point given: patch test 2, 6 weeks after DPC sensitization. Described treatment: therapeutic diphenylcyclopropenone sensitization with weekly scalp DPC. TCRdb fed the RACE reads into MiXCR, producing one record per CDR3 protein. This table has tens of thousands of distinct CDR3 sequences, around 9.3% appearing once. The sequencing here drew on whole blood, taken in connection with sensitization to the hapten diphenylcyclopropenone (DPC). The receptors originated from a woman between 50 and 59 years old with alopecia areata. Some clones in this sample may be carry-over from other donors' samples.

A few counts support this clonotype. The chain links TRBV11-2 to TRBJ1-3; D not resolved. Germline V gene sequence: CDR1 SGHAT, CDR2 FQNNGV. V gave up 5 bases and J gave up 7 bases, with 15 bases separating them. CDR3 length equals 14 residues. The CDR3 loop is CASSPGPSANTIYF. CDR3 DNA sequence: TGTGCCAGCAGCCCCGGACCCTCGGCGAACACCATATATTTT.

This clonotype was counted only a few times. This chain connects TRBV7-2 to TRBJ1-6, with unresolved D. The V gene's germline CDR1 is SGHTA and CDR2 FQGNSA. This CDR3 has 15 residues. V lost 3 bases and J lost 7, with 13 bases in between. CDR3 in DNA: TGTGCCAGCAGCTTTGTAATCGCAAGGAATTCACCCCTCCACTTT. Translated, it gives CASSFVIARNSPLHF.

Ten or more counts support this clonotype. The genes are TRBV11-2 and TRBJ1-6, with D maybe TRBD1 (5 bases). This CDR3 comprises 15 residues. With 3 bases removed from V and 7 bases from J, the gap between germline ends came to 13 bases. The germline V gene has CDR1 SGHAT and CDR2 FQNNGV. CDR3 sequence reads: CASSFRDLANSPLHF. CDR3 DNA sequence: TGTGCCAGCAGCTTCCGGGACCTTGCGAATTCACCCCTCCACTTT.

This chain connects TRBV21-1 to TRBJ1-1; TRBD1 is the table's D call, not checked against the DNA. TRBV21-1 is classified as a pseudogene. The CDR3 is 17 residues long. This CDR3 reads CASILTGVTGQNTEAFF. The CDR3 region has the DNA TGTGCCAGCATACTGACAGGGGTGACTGGCCAGAACACTGAAGCTTTCTTT.

The chain recombines TRBV6-2 or TRBV6-3 with TRBJ2-3, with D tentatively TRBD2 (6 bases). CDR3 length equals 14 residues. Germline lookup yields CDR1 MNHEY and CDR2 SVGEGT. V shed 7 bases and J shed 5 bases, with 16 bases lying between them. The CDR3 bases are TGTGCCAGCAACTTACGGATGGGGGGAGATACGCAGTATTTT. This encodes CASNLRMGGDTQYF.

This clonotype was recorded a few times. V and J are TRBV18 and TRBJ2-5; 10 positions match TRBD1. CDR1 and CDR2 from the germline V gene are KGHSH and LQKENI. V dropped 3 bases and J dropped 5; count of bases not matched to a gene: 3. CDR3 size: 14 residues. CDR3 DNA sequence: TGTGCCAGCTCACCGGGACAGGGGCCGGAGACCCAGTACTTC. Translating gives CASSPGQGPETQYF.

The chain couples TRBV19 to TRBJ2-1, with D possibly called TRBD1 or TRBD2 (5 bases each). Trimming took 0 bases from V and 8 from J, leaving 11 bases between them. This CDR3 is 14 amino acids long. Germline loops: CDR1 LNHDA, CDR2 SQIVND (reference sequence). The CDR3 protein is CASSIDLRGYEQFF. The CDR3 DNA sequence: TGTGCCAGTAGTATAGATCTGAGGGGATATGAGCAGTTCTTC.

The chain carries TRBV28 and TRBJ2-7; no clear D gene. V dropped 5 bases and J dropped 2 bases, with 4 bases sitting between them. Germline-derived CDR1 and CDR2 are MDHEN and SYDVKM. This CDR3 region has 11 residues. Here the CDR3 DNA reads TGTGCCAGCAGTGTCACCTACGAGCAGTACTTC. As protein: CASSVTYEQYF.

This clonotype was picked up many times. The rearrangement links TRBV7-6 to TRBJ2-1; 8 bases are a match to TRBD2. In germline, CDR1 is SGHVS, CDR2 FNYEAQ. Trimming removed 4 bases from V and 3 bases from J; junction bases left unmatched: 5. CDR3 size: 15 residues. The CDR3 bases are TGTGCCAGCAGCTCGGGACTAGTGGGCTACAATGAGCAGTTCTTC. Its translation: CASSSGLVGYNEQFF.

This clonotype was recorded many times. The chain recombines TRBV6-5 with TRBJ2-3; D unclear. CDR1 and CDR2 from the germline V gene are MNHEY and SVGAGI. The CDR3 covers 13 residues. The V end lost 8 bases, the J end lost 0 bases, and 9 bases lay between the germline ends. The CDR3 region is CASRLISTDTQYF. Written as DNA, the CDR3 is TGTGCCAGCCGGTTGATTAGCACAGATACGCAGTATTTT.

This clonotype was recorded at least ten times. The chain recombines TRBV18 with TRBJ2-7; a possible D gene is TRBD1 (5 bases). The CDR3 contains 13 residues. Germline CDR1 and CDR2: KGHSH and LQKENI. V lost 3 bases and J 3 bases, leaving 9 bases between the germline ends. CDR3 in DNA: TGTGCCAGCTCACCGGGCAGGGTCTACGAGCAGTACTTC. Translating gives CASSPGRVYEQYF.

The chain uses TRBV5-1 and TRBJ2-3, with D unresolved. Trimming cost V 1 base and J 3 bases, with 9 bases left between them. This CDR3 comprises 14 residues. The V gene's germline CDR1 is SGHRS and CDR2 YFSETQ. The CDR3 region has the DNA TGCGCCAGCAGCTTGCAGGAACGAACAGATACGCAGTATTTT. Residues: CASSLQERTDTQYF.

The rearrangement links TRBV3-1 to TRBJ1-2; D is uncertain. Germline loops: CDR1 LGHDT, CDR2 YNNKEL (reference sequence). With 4 bases removed from V and 5 bases from J, the gap between germline ends came to 14 bases. The CDR3 contains 14 residues. The chain's CDR3 is CASSPAGKAYGYTF. CDR3 in DNA: TGTGCCAGCAGCCCTGCAGGAAAAGCATATGGCTACACCTTC. Supplemented by reference TRBV3-1 and TRBJ1-2, the full variable domain reads DTAVSQTPKYLVTQMGNDKSIKCEQNLGHDTMYWYKQDSKKFLKIMFSYNNKELIINETVPNRFSPKSPDKAHLNLHINSLELGDSAVYFCASSPAGKAYGYTFGSGTRLTVV.

The chain employs TRBV20-1 and TRBJ1-2; tentatively, D is TRBD1 (6 bases). CDR1 is DFQATT and CDR2 is SNEGSKA in the germline V gene (reference sequence). V was trimmed by 6 bases and J by 3 bases, leaving 11 bases between them. The CDR3 is 12 residues long. The CDR3: CSAPRGDYGYTF. The CDR3 nucleotides are TGCAGTGCCCCGAGGGGGGACTATGGCTACACCTTC.

The V call is TRBV11-2, the J call TRBJ2-3; TRBD2 matches 8 bases. Trimming at V came to 4 bases and at J to 5 bases, leaving 5 bases not matched to a gene. This CDR3 region has 14 residues. The germline V gene encodes CDR1 SGHAT and CDR2 FQNNGV. The DNA for the CDR3 is TGTGCCAGCAGCTCAGCGGGAGTGTTAGATACGCAGTATTTT. Translation: CASSSAGVLDTQYF.

This clonotype occurred many times. A read error may account for a junction end that differs from germline. The chain couples TRBV28 to TRBJ2-1; TRBD2 matches 10 bases. CDR3 length: 16 amino acids. Germline CDR1 reads MDHEN; CDR2 reads SYDVKM. The DNA for the CDR3 is TGTGCCAGCAGTAGTACGACTAGCGGGTCCTTCAATGAGCAGTTCTTC. Its translation: CASSSTTSGSFNEQFF. Together with reference TRBV28 and TRBJ2-1, the CDR3 gives the full variable domain: DVKVTQSSRYLVKRTGEKVFLECVQDMDHENMFWYRQDPGLGLRLIYFSYDVKMKEKGDIPEGYSVSREKKERFSLILESASTNQTSMYLCASSSTTSGSFNEQFFGPGTRLTVL.

CDR3 residues: CASSPGTGLAGAKNIQYF. The CDR3 nucleotides read TGTGCCAGCTCACCTGGGACAGGACTAGCGGGAGCCAAAAACATTCAGTACTTC. This chain joins TRBV18 and TRBJ2-4, with 11 bases lining up with TRBD2. The V and J ends lost 3 bases and 0 bases, in that order; junction bases with no gene match: 7. The germline gives CDR1 KGHSH, CDR2 LQKENI. This CDR3 comprises 18 residues.

In its sample, this clonotype was seen many times. The J gene is TRBJ1-5, the V gene TRBV15; D not resolved. CDR1 is LNHNV, CDR2 YYDKDF, per germline (reference sequence). Between the trimmed V and J ends, which lost 1 base and 2 bases, there was a span of 12 bases. This CDR3 has 16 amino acids. The CDR3: CATSRGAGSGNQPQHF. The CDR3 bases are TGTGCCACCAGCAGAGGCGCGGGGTCTGGCAATCAGCCCCAGCATTTT.

This clonotype showed up many times. This chain joins TRBV3-1 and TRBJ2-4; D unresolved. The CDR3 totals 15 residues. In germline, CDR1 is LGHDT, CDR2 YNNKEL (reference sequence). V lost 2 bases to trimming and J lost 0 bases, with 8 bases between them. The CDR3 loop is CASSQNRIAKNIQYF. The CDR3 DNA follows: TGTGCCAGCAGCCAAAATCGAATAGCCAAAAACATTCAGTACTTC.

The CDR3 nucleotides read TGTGCCAGCAGATCGGGACAGGCCATTTACGAGCAGTACTTC. Its translation is CASRSGQAIYEQYF. The V call is TRBV11-2, the J call TRBJ2-7, with 8 bases that match TRBD1. V was clipped by 6 bases and J by 4 bases; unmatched bases: 8. This CDR3 contains 14 residues. From germline, CDR1 is SGHAT and CDR2 FQNNGV.

This rearrangement joins TRBV29-1 to TRBJ2-1, with D possibly being TRBD2 (6 bases). Between the trimmed V and J ends, which lost 7 bases and 2 bases, there was a span of 15 bases. The CDR3 spans 14 residues. Germline lookup yields CDR1 SQVTM and CDR2 ANQGSEA. CDR3 residues: CSGMWRAAYNEQFF. The CDR3 region has the DNA TGCAGCGGGATGTGGAGGGCCGCCTACAATGAGCAGTTCTTC.

In this sample, this clonotype turned up a few times. The chain uses TRBV24-1 and TRBJ2-6; 7 nucleotides align to TRBD2. Trimming at V came to 7 bases and at J to 0 bases, leaving 5 bases not matched to a gene. CDR3 length: 16 amino acids. Germline V gene sequence: CDR1 KGHDR, CDR2 SFDVKD. CDR3 nucleotides: TGTGCCACCAGCGCAGCGGGAAACTCTGGGGCCAACGTCCTGACTTTC. Its protein is CATSAAGNSGANVLTF.

The table lists this clonotype with many counts. V gene TRBV29-1 combines with J gene TRBJ2-3, with D unclear. From germline, CDR1 is SQVTM and CDR2 ANQGSEA. V dropped 5 bases and J dropped 2 bases, with 8 bases sitting between them. CDR3 length equals 12 residues. This CDR3 reads CSVRADTDTQYF. The CDR3 DNA sequence: TGCAGCGTTAGGGCAGACACAGATACGCAGTATTTT.

In DNA form, the CDR3 reads TGCGCCAGCAGCCGCGAATTTTCTGGAAACACCATATATTTT. Translating it yields CASSREFSGNTIYF. The chain has TRBV5-1 and TRBJ1-3; D is ambiguous. Germline V gives CDR1 SGHRS, CDR2 YFSETQ. Trimming removed 4 bases at V and 1 base at J, with 9 bases between. This CDR3 is built from 14 residues.

This clonotype showed up many times. The DNA for the CDR3 is TGTGCCAGCTCACCACTTACGGAGTTGACCGGGGAGCTGTTTTTT. Protein product: CASSPLTELTGELFF. The chain joins TRBV18 to TRBJ2-2; D gene uncertain. Germline CDR1 reads KGHSH; CDR2 reads LQKENI. V lost 1 base to trimming and J lost 5 bases, with 11 bases between them. The CDR3 has 15 amino acids.

This clonotype was picked up many times. The chain joins TRBV4-2 to TRBJ1-2; D remains ambiguous. V lost 0 bases, J lost 8 bases, and 7 bases lay in between. CDR3 length: 12 amino acids. CDR1 is LGHNA, CDR2 YNFKEQ, per germline. The CDR3 spells CASSQDQAGYTF. The CDR3 DNA reads TGTGCCAGCAGCCAAGACCAGGCAGGCTACACCTTC.